This passage covers 31 T cell receptor beta chains from one sample sequenced in a study of blood T cell repertoires in COVID-19. Profiling relied on immunoSEQ multiplex PCR, and the TCRdb table lists in-frame clones only, not all of them. The data contain 150,000 or so clones, roughly 84% of them seen just once; the ten biggest clones take up approximately 3.9%. The material sequenced was peripheral blood. These receptors originate from an older woman with acute or convalescent COVID-19.

This clone was observed a handful of times. The genes are TRBV12-5 and TRBJ2-2; 9 nucleotides line up with TRBD1. The CDR3 is 15 amino acids. Trimming took 3 bases from V and 5 from J; bases not matched to a gene: 4. Germline CDR1 LGHNT, CDR2 FRNRAP. CDR3 protein: CASGLYRGLTGELFF. In nucleotides, the CDR3 is TGTGCTAGTGGTTTATACAGGGGGCTGACCGGGGAGCTGTTTTTT.

J is TRBJ1-5 and V is TRBV28; 8 bases are shared with TRBD1. The CDR3 extends over 15 amino acids. The germline CDR1 and CDR2 sequences are MDHEN and SYDVKM. Germline trimming cut 6 bases from V and 7 bases from J; bases unmatched to any gene: 11. CDR3 coding DNA: TGTGCCAGCAGCATACCAGGGGGCGAGCGACAGCCCCAGCATTTT. It translates to CASSIPGGERQPQHF.

Here the CDR3 reads CASSLYGTSGRAPQFF. Here the CDR3 DNA reads TGTGCCAGCAGTTTATATGGGACTAGCGGGAGGGCTCCGCAGTTCTTC. The chain combines TRBV28 with TRBJ2-1, with 16 bases lining up with TRBD2. CDR1 and CDR2 (germline): MDHEN, SYDVKM. The ends lost 1 base at V and 12 bases at J; junction bases unmatched: 6. CDR3 length: 16 residues.

This chain connects TRBV19 to TRBJ2-7; D is perhaps TRBD1 (8 bases). Trimming removed 4 bases from V and 6 bases from J, with 16 bases in between. There are 14 residues in the CDR3. CDR1 LNHDA and CDR2 SQIVND come from the germline V gene (reference sequence). Here the CDR3 reads CASSRTGGGGEQYF. CDR3 in DNA: TGTGCCAGTAGTAGAACAGGGGGGGGCGGCGAGCAGTACTTC.

The V and J genes are TRBV11-3 and TRBJ2-1, with 7 nucleotides matching TRBD1. The CDR3 spans 14 residues. CDR1 and CDR2 (germline): SGHNT, YENEEA. V lost 5 bases to trimming and J lost 7 bases; unmatched junction nucleotides: 8. This CDR3 is CASSPGTAKNEQFF. The DNA for the CDR3 is TGTGCCAGCAGCCCCGGGACAGCAAAAAATGAGCAGTTCTTC.

The chain has TRBV21-1 and TRBJ2-7; the listed D gene, TRBD1, was not tested against the DNA. TRBV21-1 is deemed a pseudogene. The CDR3 runs to 20 residues. CDR3 in amino acids: CASSKALVRAGQSIIYEQYF. CDR3 DNA: TGTGCCAGCAGCAAAGCGCTCGTTAGGGCGGGACAGAGCATAATTTACGAGCAGTACTTC.

The chain is built from TRBV28 and TRBJ1-1, with unresolved D. The CDR3 runs 13 residues. Between the trimmed V and J ends, which lost 0 bases and 5 bases, there was a span of 7 bases. Germline V CDR1 and CDR2: MDHEN, SYDVKM. CDR3 in amino acids: CASSLWGRTEAFF. The CDR3 nucleotides read TGTGCCAGCAGTTTATGGGGCCGGACTGAAGCTTTCTTT.

The genes are TRBV7-2 and TRBJ2-1; TRBD2 matches 14 bases. Germline V CDR1 and CDR2: SGHTA, FQGNSA. The CDR3 extends over 16 amino acids. With V trimmed by 5 bases and J by 5 bases, 5 bases remained unmatched. CDR3 loop: CASSPGLAGAHNEQFF. CDR3 nucleotide sequence: TGTGCCAGCAGCCCGGGACTAGCGGGAGCCCACAATGAGCAGTTCTTC.

The chain is built from TRBV6-5 and TRBJ2-7; D may be TRBD1 (6 bases). V lost 4 bases, J lost 0 bases, and 13 bases lay in between. This CDR3 spans 15 amino acids. CDR1 is MNHEY and CDR2 is SVGAGI in the germline V gene. In DNA, the CDR3 is TGTGCCAGCAGTTTCTCGACAGGAGTCTCCTACGAGCAGTACTTC. Its protein is CASSFSTGVSYEQYF.

This clone was seen a single time. The chain joins TRBV14 to TRBJ1-1; D not certain. V was trimmed by 4 bases and J by 1 base, leaving 19 bases between them. This CDR3 has 17 amino acids. Germline V gene data show CDR1 as SGHDN and CDR2 as FVKESK. The CDR3 reads CASSRHTAVKQNTEAFF. For the CDR3, the DNA is TGTGCCAGCAGCCGTCATACCGCTGTGAAGCAGAACACTGAAGCTTTCTTT.

This clone came up many times. This rearrangement joins TRBV11-3 to TRBJ1-1, with 7 bases aligning to TRBD1. The V and J ends lost 6 bases and 1 base, in that order; junction bases with no gene match: 8. The CDR3 runs 15 residues. Germline CDR1 SGHNT, CDR2 YENEEA. CDR3 protein: CASSLTYRGNTEAFF. The CDR3 DNA is TGTGCCAGCAGTCTTACCTACAGGGGGAACACTGAAGCTTTCTTT.

The chain couples TRBV5-1 to TRBJ2-1; D is unresolved. The CDR3 runs 12 residues. V shed 5 bases and J shed 4 bases, with 7 bases lying between them. Germline V gene lookup returns CDR1 SGHRS and CDR2 YFSETQ. This CDR3 reads CASRPDYNEQFF. The CDR3 region has the DNA TGCGCCAGCAGACCAGATTACAATGAGCAGTTCTTC.

The rearrangement joins TRBV28 to TRBJ2-5; D uncertain. This CDR3 is built from 11 residues. In germline, CDR1 is MDHEN, CDR2 SYDVKM. Trimming left V 6 bases short and J 5 bases short, with 7 bases between. The DNA for the CDR3 is TGTGCCAGCAGCAACCGGGAGACCCAGTACTTC. Protein: CASSNRETQYF.

The chain couples TRBV19 to TRBJ2-7; tentative D call: TRBD1 (6 bases). Germline CDR1 reads LNHDA; CDR2 reads SQIVND (reference sequence). This CDR3 comprises 14 residues. Trimming removed 3 bases from V and 0 bases from J, with 9 bases in between. Written as DNA, the CDR3 is TGTGCCAGTAGTATCCGGGACATCTCCTACGAGCAGTACTTC. This encodes CASSIRDISYEQYF.

The gene calls are TRBV28 and TRBJ1-1; D remains ambiguous. Looked up from germline, CDR1 is MDHEN and CDR2 is SYDVKM. This CDR3 has 14 residues. V lost 4 bases and J 6 bases, leaving 15 bases between the germline ends. CDR3 in amino acids: CASSSRLQASEAFF. The CDR3, as DNA: TGTGCCAGCAGTTCCAGGCTTCAGGCGTCTGAAGCTTTCTTT.

The CDR3 loop is CSVIWGTSTDTQYF. Written as DNA, the CDR3 is TGCAGCGTGATTTGGGGGACTAGCACAGATACGCAGTATTTT. This chain links TRBV29-1 with TRBJ2-3, with D possibly TRBD2 on 6 matching bases. The CDR3 sequence is 14 residues long. Germline CDR1 is SQVTM and CDR2 is ANQGSEA. V was shortened by 6 bases and J by 0 bases, with 13 bases between the two germline ends.

The sample holds one count of this clone. The chain joins TRBV27 to TRBJ2-3, with 9 bases that match TRBD2. The CDR3 is 20 amino acids. Trimming removed 2 bases from V and 0 bases from J; junction bases left unmatched: 15. CDR1 and CDR2 from the germline V gene are MNHEY and SMNVEV (reference sequence). Here the CDR3 reads CASSLVLLAGELPSTDTQYF. DNA of the CDR3: TGTGCCAGCAGTTTAGTCCTACTAGCGGGCGAGCTCCCTAGCACAGATACGCAGTATTTT.

V is TRBV19 and J is TRBJ1-2; possibly TRBD1 for D (5 bases). In germline, CDR1 is LNHDA, CDR2 SQIVND (reference sequence). Deletions cut 3 bases from V and 7 bases from J, with 9 bases between. The CDR3 consists of 12 residues. CDR3 DNA sequence: TGTGCCAGTAGTATTGAGACAGTTGGCTACACCTTC. This encodes CASSIETVGYTF.

J is TRBJ2-7 and V is TRBV27; a weak D match, TRBD2 (6 bases). Per the germline V gene, CDR1 is MNHEY and CDR2 is SMNVEV (reference sequence). The V gene lost 2 bases and the J gene lost 3 bases, with 11 bases spanning the gap. The CDR3 has 14 amino acids. CDR3: CASSLLAGHYEQYF. The DNA for the CDR3 is TGTGCCAGCAGTTTACTGGCGGGGCACTACGAGCAGTACTTC.

There are a few counts of this clone. The genes are TRBV7-2 and TRBJ1-6; D is possibly TRBD1 (6 bases). Trimming took off 4 bases at V and 3 bases at J, with 10 bases between the two ends. Per germline, CDR1 SGHTA and CDR2 FQGNSA. The length of the CDR3 is 15 residues. The CDR3 here is CASSYVQGYNSPLHF. The DNA for the CDR3 is TGTGCCAGCAGCTACGTACAGGGCTATAATTCACCCCTCCACTTT.

The chain joins TRBV11-3 to TRBJ1-1; maybe TRBD1 (5 bases). The CDR3 covers 12 residues. Looked up from germline, CDR1 is SGHNT and CDR2 is YENEEA. Trimming took 1 base from V and 7 from J, leaving 7 bases between them. CDR3 in DNA: TGTGCCAGCAGCTTAGTCGGGGGTGAAGCTTTCTTT. Its translation is CASSLVGGEAFF.

In DNA form, the CDR3 reads TGTGCCAGCAGTGAAGCTCAGACTAGCCTTCGTGAGCAGTTCTTC. Protein: CASSEAQTSLREQFF. This rearrangement joins TRBV2 to TRBJ2-1, with 7 bases lining up with TRBD2. V trimming: 0 bases; J trimming: 9 bases; junction bases outside the gene matches: 8. The CDR3 runs 15 residues. Germline loops: CDR1 SNHLY, CDR2 FYNNEI.

CDR3 sequence (DNA): TGTGCCAGCAGCTTGATAGTGGGACAGGTCTATGGCTACACCTTC. Translating gives CASSLIVGQVYGYTF. This rearrangement joins TRBV5-5 to TRBJ1-2; 8 bases agree with TRBD1. V was pared by 1 base and J by 4 bases, with 6 bases of the junction left unmatched. The CDR3 consists of 15 residues. Germline lookup yields CDR1 SGHKS and CDR2 YYEKEE (reference sequence). Full variable domain (missing parts from reference TRBV5-5 and TRBJ1-2): DAGVTQSPTHLIKTRGQQVTLRCSPISGHKSVSWYQQVLGQGPQFIFQYYEKEERGRGNFPDRFSARQFPNYSSELNVNALLLGDSALYLCASSLIVGQVYGYTFGSGTRLTVV.

This rearrangement joins TRBV10-2 to TRBJ2-3; 13 nucleotides line up with TRBD2. CDR1 is WSHSY, CDR2 SAAADI, per germline. The CDR3 totals 19 residues. With V trimmed by 5 bases and J by 2 bases, 13 bases remained unmatched. CDR3 residues: CASSPSFLLAGGDTDTQYF. In DNA form, the CDR3 reads TGCGCCAGCAGTCCCTCATTCCTACTAGCGGGAGGGGACACAGATACGCAGTATTTT.

In this sample, this clone turned up once. The chain uses TRBV6-6 and TRBJ1-5, with no clear D. The ends were cut back, 2 bases at V and 4 bases at J, with 9 bases in the middle. CDR3 length: 14 residues. CDR1 is MNHNY, CDR2 SVGAGI, per germline (reference sequence). This chain's CDR3 is CASSYDGGNQPQHF. DNA of the CDR3: TGTGCCAGCAGTTACGACGGCGGGAATCAGCCCCAGCATTTT.

Concerning this clone: One junction end disagrees with the germline gene, perhaps due to a read error. The chain carries TRBV20-1 and TRBJ1-2; D unresolved. The germline CDR1 and CDR2 sequences are DFQATT and SNEGSKA (reference sequence). The CDR3 runs to 8 residues. The CDR3 region has the DNA TGCAGTGCTAGAGATCCCCACTTC. Protein product: CSARDPHF.

The chain recombines TRBV28 with TRBJ2-7; tentatively, D is TRBD2 (5 bases). The V end was cut by 5 bases, the J end by 7 bases, with 9 bases between. CDR1 is MDHEN, CDR2 SYDVKM, per germline. This CDR3 has 11 amino acids. The CDR3 bases are TGTGCCAGCAGTCACAGAGGGGAGCAGTACTTC. It encodes CASSHRGEQYF.

The chain joins TRBV28 to TRBJ1-2; D is ambiguous. CDR3 length equals 15 residues. Germline V lookup: CDR1 MDHEN, CDR2 SYDVKM. Trimming cost V 8 bases and J 0 bases, with 16 bases left between them. The CDR3: CASSVGGRANYGYTF. The CDR3 bases are TGTGCCAGCTCGGTTGGCGGGAGAGCTAACTATGGCTACACCTTC.

V and J are TRBV4-3 and TRBJ1-3; 7 bases are a match to TRBD1. CDR1 and CDR2 (germline): LGHNA, YSLEER. Trimming cost V 1 base and J 4 bases; bases outside gene matches: 7. The CDR3 length is 16 residues. For the CDR3, the DNA is TGCGCCAGCAGCCAAGGGACAGGAACAGCGGGAAACACCATATATTTT. Translated, it gives CASSQGTGTAGNTIYF.

The genes are TRBV7-2 and TRBJ2-7; 8 nucleotides match TRBD2. CDR1 and CDR2 (germline): SGHTA, FQGNSA. This CDR3 region has 16 residues. After removal of 2 bases from V and 3 bases from J, the junction contained 9 bases not matched to a gene. The CDR3 loop reads CASSLSGLAFLYEQYF. CDR3 nucleotides: TGTGCCAGCAGCTTAAGCGGACTAGCCTTCCTCTACGAGCAGTACTTC.

V and J are TRBV11-3 and TRBJ2-3; no definite D call. The CDR3 has 15 residues. CDR1 is SGHNT, CDR2 YENEEA, per germline. V was pared by 5 bases and J by 6 bases, with 18 bases between. DNA for the CDR3: TGTGCCAGCAGCCCGAGGTTCCCTATTGGGGATACGCAGTATTTT. It yields the protein CASSPRFPIGDTQYF.